One sample yielded the 2 T cell receptor beta chains listed below, sequenced in a study of tumor-infiltrating lymphocytes in glioblastoma multiforme. Multiple V-beta primers and a C-beta primer amplified TCRB from RNA. One entry per CDR3 protein, called by TCRdb with MiXCR from the multiplex PCR reads. This table holds about 9,600 distinct CDR3 sequences, about 72% found once. The sample consisted of brain tumor tissue. All receptors come from a male donor with glioblastoma.

This clonotype has at least ten counts. The chain employs TRBV28 and TRBJ2-7; 7 positions match TRBD1. Germline values: CDR1 MDHEN, CDR2 SYDVKM. The CDR3 loop spans 13 amino acids. The V and J ends lost 6 bases and 0 bases, in that order; junction bases with no gene match: 2. CDR3 sequence: CASRHRGSYEQYF. CDR3 DNA sequence: TGTGCCAGCAGACACAGGGGCTCCTACGAGCAGTACTTC.

The V gene is TRBV6-5, the J gene TRBJ2-3; TRBD1 agrees at 9 bases. In germline, CDR1 is MNHEY, CDR2 SVGAGI. J was trimmed by 1 base and V by 9 bases; bases with no gene match: 5. This CDR3 region has 14 residues. CDR3 sequence: CARNRDRGTDTQYF. The CDR3 bases are TGTGCCAGAAACCGGGACAGGGGCACAGATACGCAGTATTTT.